The sequence of this T cell receptor beta chain was determined in a study of blood T cell repertoires in COVID-19. Study in general: Specimens from acute and convalescent COVID-19 originated in the United States, Italy and Spain. From T cells, B-cell-depleted T cells, or PBMCs came the material, which was cDNA or gDNA.

In the source study's methods: Estimated nucleated cell counts came from reference gene primer amplification. Profiled with immunoSEQ multiplex PCR; TCRdb holds only in-frame clones, not every one. That table supplies the V and J calls and clone size; D and trimming were determined from the DNA. Of around 150,000 clones in the sample, about three quarters were seen once. CDR1 KGHSH and CDR2 LQKENI come from the germline V gene. CDR3 length: 12 residues. Trimming cost V 3 bases and J 8 bases, with 10 bases left between them. Specimen: peripheral blood. The chain is built from TRBV18 and TRBJ1-2; D unresolved. This clonotype was obtained from an elderly woman with active or convalescent COVID-19. Here the CDR3 DNA reads TGTGCCAGCTCACCCCAGGCCGCAGGCTACACCTTC. Translation gives CASSPQAAGYTF.